This T cell receptor (beta chain) was recorded in a study of blood T cell repertoires in COVID-19. For the study at large: Collection of acute and convalescent COVID-19 samples took place in the United States, Italy and Spain.

The CDR3 is 14 residues long. Germline V gives CDR1 LNHDA, CDR2 SQIVND (reference sequence). Trimming cost V 3 bases and J 5 bases; bases outside gene matches: 3. Source study methods: From reference gene primer amplification, estimates of nucleated cell counts were derived. TCRdb's table, derived via immunoSEQ multiplex PCR, lists solely in-frame clones and lacks some. V and J calls and clone size are those listed in that table; D and trimming were worked out from the DNA. This table has about 150,000 clones, 83% appearing once. This clonotype originated in a woman aged 55-70 years with COVID-19, enrolled during active disease. Source material: peripheral blood. The V gene is TRBV19, the J gene TRBJ2-1; 8 bases map to TRBD1. DNA of the CDR3: TGTGCCAGTAGTATTACAGGGGGTAACAATGAGCAGTTCTTC. Its protein product is CASSITGGNNEQFF.